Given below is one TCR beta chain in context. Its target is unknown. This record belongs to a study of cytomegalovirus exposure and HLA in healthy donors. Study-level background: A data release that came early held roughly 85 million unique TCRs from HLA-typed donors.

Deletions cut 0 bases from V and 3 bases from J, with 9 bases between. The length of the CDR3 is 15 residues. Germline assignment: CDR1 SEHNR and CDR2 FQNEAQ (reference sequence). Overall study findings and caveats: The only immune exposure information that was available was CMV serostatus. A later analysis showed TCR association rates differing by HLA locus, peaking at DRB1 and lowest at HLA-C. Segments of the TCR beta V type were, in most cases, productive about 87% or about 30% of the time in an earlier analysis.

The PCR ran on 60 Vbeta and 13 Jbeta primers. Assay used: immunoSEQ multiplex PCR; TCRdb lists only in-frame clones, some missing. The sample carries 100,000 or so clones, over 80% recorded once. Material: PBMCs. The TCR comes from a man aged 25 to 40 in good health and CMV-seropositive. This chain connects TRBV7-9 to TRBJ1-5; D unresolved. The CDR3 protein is CASSLASGNNQPQHF. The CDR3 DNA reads TGTGCCAGCAGCTTAGCGTCCGGGAACAATCAGCCCCAGCATTTT.